This TCR beta chain was found in a study of cytotoxic CD8 clonotypes in ibrutinib-treated CLL. Concerning this clone itself: Its antigen is as yet unknown.

TCRdb's copy holds only in-frame clones and misses some; the assay was immunoSEQ multiplex PCR. The profile covers about 140,000 clones, with roughly 80% appearing a single time and 25% to 30% taken by the ten largest. Findings and caveats of the study: At baseline, clonality was higher than in age-matched healthy donors and correlated with CD8+ counts.

The CDR3 extends over 16 amino acids. The V and J ends lost 7 bases and 1 base, in that order; junction bases with no gene match: 11. In germline, CDR1 is MGHRA, CDR2 YSYEKL. This TCR came from a human donor with chronic lymphocytic leukemia. The genes are TRBV4-1 and TRBJ2-7, with 9 bases aligning to TRBD1. The specimen comprised PBMCs, sampled after 12 months of ibrutinib treatment. The CDR3 DNA reads as TGCGCCAGCACACGGGCGACGGGACAGGGATCCTACGAGCAGTACTTC. Protein product: CASTRATGQGSYEQYF.